Below are 9 T cell receptor beta chains sequenced from a single sample in a study of blood T cell repertoires in COVID-19. Libraries were prepared by immunoSEQ multiplex PCR; TCRdb keeps only in-frame clonotypes and omits some of them. The data hold hundreds of thousands of clones, with 80% to 85% observed a single time. The specimen sequenced was peripheral blood. The source of these receptors is a woman between 55 and 75 years old with active or convalescent COVID-19.

J is TRBJ2-1 and V is TRBV2, with a weak D call TRBD1 (6 bases). Germline-derived CDR1 and CDR2 are SNHLY and FYNNEI. The CDR3 totals 12 residues. Trimming cost V 6 bases and J 15 bases, with 18 bases left between them. CDR3 in DNA: TGTGCCAGCAGGGGGCAAACAGGGAAGCCGTTCTTC. Protein sequence: CASRGQTGKPFF.

The genes are TRBV5-1 and TRBJ1-1, with D possibly matching TRBD1 (5 bases). CDR1 and CDR2 from the germline V gene are SGHRS and YFSETQ. Trimming took 0 bases from V and 0 from J, leaving 18 bases between them. The CDR3 extends over 18 amino acids. CDR3 in amino acids: CASSLVRLRKGLNTEAFF. As DNA, the CDR3 is TGCGCCAGCAGCTTGGTTCGCCTTAGAAAGGGGCTGAACACTGAAGCTTTCTTT.

The J gene is TRBJ1-6, the V gene TRBV6-5; a weak D match, TRBD1 (5 bases). V gave up 5 bases and J gave up 9 bases, with 17 bases separating them. This CDR3 spans 15 amino acids. CDR1 MNHEY and CDR2 SVGAGI come from the germline V gene. The CDR3 loop reads CASSQDTSTASPLHF. CDR3 in DNA: TGTGCCAGCAGTCAGGACACTTCCACGGCTTCACCCCTCCACTTT.

V usage is TRBV6-5 and J usage is TRBJ2-5, with D possibly TRBD2 on 6 matching bases. The CDR3 extends over 12 amino acids. Germline V gene sequence: CDR1 MNHEY, CDR2 SVGAGI. V was cut by 8 bases and J by 5 bases, with 12 bases left in between. CDR3 nucleotide sequence: TGTGCCAGCGGGACTGGGGGGGAGACCCAGTACTTC. It encodes CASGTGGETQYF.

The CDR3 DNA follows: TGTGCCAGTAGTCGCGACAGAACCAATCAGCCCCAGCATTTT. It encodes CASSRDRTNQPQHF. The chain employs TRBV19 and TRBJ1-5; D is possibly TRBD1 (5 bases). V was pared by 5 bases and J by 3 bases, with 11 bases between. The CDR3 is 14 amino acids. The germline V gene has CDR1 LNHDA and CDR2 SQIVND (reference sequence). The full variable domain, rest sourced from reference TRBV19 and TRBJ1-5, is DGGITQSPKYLFRKEGQNVTLSCEQNLNHDAMYWYRQDPGQGLRLIYYSQIVNDFQKGDIAEGYSVSREKKESFPLTVTSAQKNPTAFYLCASSRDRTNQPQHFGDGTRLSIL.

In nucleotides, the CDR3 is TGTGCCAGCAGCCAAGTAAGCCCGGTTGTTGGGGCAGCGGGCTGGGCAGATACGCAGTATTTT. It specifies CASSQVSPVVGAAGWADTQYF. The V call is TRBV4-2, the J call TRBJ2-3; D is possibly TRBD2 (6 bases). There are 21 residues in the CDR3. CDR1 and CDR2 (germline): LGHNA, YNFKEQ. Trimming took 1 base from V and 4 from J, leaving 30 bases between them.

The chain is built from TRBV3-1 (or the pseudogene TRBV3-2) and TRBJ2-5; 9 bases agree with TRBD1. With 4 bases clipped from V and 3 bases from J, the junction kept 9 bases outside the gene matches. This CDR3 region has 16 residues. From germline, CDR1 is LGHDT and CDR2 YNNKEL (reference sequence). The CDR3 is CASSPLWTGAKETQYF. CDR3 DNA sequence: TGTGCCAGCAGCCCCCTCTGGACAGGGGCAAAAGAGACCCAGTACTTC.

The genes are TRBV19 and TRBJ2-7; 9 bases fit TRBD2. The germline gives CDR1 LNHDA, CDR2 SQIVND (reference sequence). V was pared by 3 bases and J by 9 bases, with 9 bases of the junction left unmatched. The CDR3 consists of 14 residues. The CDR3 DNA is TGTGCCAGTAGTATCAGCGGGGGGTCCAGTGGGCAGTACTTC. It yields the protein CASSISGGSSGQYF.

This chain uses TRBV5-7 with TRBJ1-6; possible D gene TRBD1, 5 bases. TRBV5-7 is recorded as an ORF, its role being uncertain. V lost 0 bases, J lost 5 bases, and 9 bases lay in between. CDR3 length equals 15 residues. The CDR3 sequence is CASSLATANNSPLHF. In nucleotides, the CDR3 is TGTGCCAGCAGCTTGGCGACAGCTAATAATTCACCCCTCCACTTT.